This T cell receptor (beta chain) was obtained from a study of radiotherapy plus CTLA-4 blockade in lung cancer. For this clone: This specimen includes other DNA sequences encoding the same CDR3.

The data were produced by immunoSEQ multiplex PCR, yet TCRdb's version contains in-frame clones alone and is incomplete. This sample yields 89,000 or so clones, of which 75% to 90% are seen a single time; 3% to 3.5% belongs to the top ten. The starting material was peripheral blood, obtained from a patient treated with radiotherapy plus ipilimumab. The clonotype originates from a human donor with non-small cell lung cancer who had a partial response to radiotherapy plus ipilimumab.

Here the CDR3 reads CASSLDGLAGGLQETQYF. In DNA, the CDR3 is TGTGCCAGCAGCTTAGATGGACTAGCGGGAGGCCTCCAGGAGACCCAGTACTTC. The chain employs TRBV11-2 and TRBJ2-5; 14 bases map to TRBD2. The length of the CDR3 is 18 residues. V shed 0 bases and J 5 bases; nucleotides not matched to a gene: 8. Looked up from germline, CDR1 is SGHAT and CDR2 is FQNNGV.